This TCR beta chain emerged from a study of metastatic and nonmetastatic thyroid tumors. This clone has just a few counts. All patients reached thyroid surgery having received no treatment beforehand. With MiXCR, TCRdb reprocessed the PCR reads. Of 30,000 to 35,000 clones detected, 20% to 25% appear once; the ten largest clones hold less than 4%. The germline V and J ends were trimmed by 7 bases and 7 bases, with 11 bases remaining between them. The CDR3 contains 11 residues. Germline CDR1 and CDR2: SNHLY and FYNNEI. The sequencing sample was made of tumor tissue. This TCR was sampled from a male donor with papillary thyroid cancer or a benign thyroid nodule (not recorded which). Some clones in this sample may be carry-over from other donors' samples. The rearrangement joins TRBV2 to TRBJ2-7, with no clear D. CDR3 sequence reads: CASTSLREQYF. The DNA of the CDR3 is TGTGCCAGCACGTCTTTGCGTGAGCAGTACTTC.